The 26 T cell receptor beta chains below come from one sample, sequenced in a study of blood T cell repertoires in COVID-19 (dated by TCRdb to 2020 to 2021). Library method: the immunoSEQ multiplex PCR assay. Entries here come from immuneACCESS through TCRdb and include only in-frame sequences with V and J called. Some clones fail to appear in such tables; in the studies checked, an unresolved V gene covers under half of the shortfall, and the cause of the remainder is unknown. Here the sample has tens of thousands of clones; around 89% occur a single time. Of the sample, 2.7% falls within the top ten clones. Input material: peripheral blood. Every receptor here comes from a man over 45 with COVID-19, enrolled during active disease.

The rearrangement links TRBV7-2 to TRBJ2-5; possibly TRBD2 for D (5 bases). Germline CDR1 is SGHTA and CDR2 is FQGNSA. The V end lost 4 bases, the J end lost 5 bases, and 20 bases lay between the germline ends. The CDR3 covers 16 residues. CDR3 coding DNA: TGTGCCAGCAGCTCTAGGACGGTTACTAGGTTCGAGACCCAGTACTTC. Translating gives CASSSRTVTRFETQYF.

The rearrangement links TRBV27 to TRBJ2-7; 10 bases align to TRBD1. Germline assignment: CDR1 MNHEY and CDR2 SMNVEV (reference sequence). The CDR3 has 14 residues. Trimming took 3 bases from V and 7 from J; bases not matched to a gene: 6. Here the CDR3 reads CASSFRDRGREQYF. The CDR3 DNA reads TGTGCCAGCAGTTTCCGGGACAGGGGAAGGGAGCAGTACTTC.

Of note for this clone: The sample contains more than one DNA sequence encoding this CDR3. The rearrangement joins TRBV6-2 or TRBV6-3 to TRBJ1-1; D call uncertain. The CDR3 is 12 residues long. The V end lost 4 bases, the J end lost 0 bases, and 3 bases lay between the germline ends. Germline V gives CDR1 MNHEY, CDR2 SVGEGT. CDR3 protein: CASSSVNTEAFF. CDR3 DNA: TGTGCCAGCAGTTCAGTGAACACTGAAGCTTTCTTT.

This chain uses TRBV28 with TRBJ1-5; possible D gene TRBD1, 5 bases. The CDR3 sequence is 14 residues long. Germline CDR1 is MDHEN and CDR2 is SYDVKM. The germline V and J ends were trimmed by 7 bases and 0 bases, with 10 bases remaining between them. The CDR3 reads CASNAGYSNQPQHF. CDR3 nucleotide sequence: TGTGCCAGCAATGCAGGGTATAGCAATCAGCCCCAGCATTTT.

There are a few counts of this clone. This sequence joins TRBV3-1 (or the pseudogene TRBV3-2) and TRBJ1-6; a weak D match, TRBD1 (6 bases). The germline V gene encodes CDR1 LGHDT and CDR2 YNNKEL (reference sequence). The CDR3 sequence is 14 residues long. Trimming pared 1 base from V and 9 bases from J, leaving 10 bases between. This CDR3 reads CASSQARGTSPLHF. Written as DNA, the CDR3 is TGTGCCAGCAGCCAAGCCAGGGGTACTTCACCCCTCCACTTT.

The chain carries TRBV11-3 and TRBJ2-7; the D gene is possibly TRBD2 (6 bases). Germline V gene data show CDR1 as SGHNT and CDR2 as YENEEA. The CDR3 length is 13 residues. Between the trimmed V and J ends, which lost 2 bases and 7 bases, there was a span of 12 bases. CDR3 region: CASSLTEGVEQYF. The DNA for the CDR3 is TGTGCCAGCAGCTTAACGGAGGGAGTTGAGCAGTACTTC. Using reference TRBV11-3 and TRBJ2-7 for the parts outside the CDR3, the full variable domain is EAGVVQSPRYKIIEKKQPVAFWCNPISGHNTLYWYLQNLGQGPELLIRYENEEAVDDSQLPKDRFSAERLKGVDSTLKIQPAELGDSAVYLCASSLTEGVEQYFGPGTRLTVT.

This sequence joins TRBV12-3 or TRBV12-4 and TRBJ2-7; 7 nucleotides agree with TRBD2. V lost 5 bases and J lost 9; bases outside the gene matches: 10. This CDR3 spans 13 amino acids. DNA for the CDR3: TGTGCCAGCAGTCCCCGGGGGGACCTGGGGCAGTACTTC. Translated: CASSPRGDLGQYF.

This chain uses TRBV6-2 or TRBV6-3 with TRBJ1-1, with D maybe TRBD1 (6 bases). The germline V gene has CDR1 MNHEY and CDR2 SVGEGT. V was shortened by 2 bases and J by 8 bases, with 12 bases between the two germline ends. This CDR3 is built from 13 residues. The CDR3 region has the DNA TGTGCCAGCAGTTACGACAGGTCCCTCGAAGCTTTCTTT. This sequence encodes CASSYDRSLEAFF.

This chain uses TRBV4-1 with TRBJ2-1; 9 bases line up with TRBD2. Germline V gene lookup returns CDR1 MGHRA and CDR2 YSYEKL. Trimming at V came to 0 bases and at J to 6 bases, leaving 6 bases not matched to a gene. The CDR3 runs to 16 residues. The CDR3 is CASSQDDRGGANEQFF. The DNA for the CDR3 is TGCGCCAGCAGCCAAGACGATCGCGGGGGGGCCAATGAGCAGTTCTTC.

This clone was counted once. This chain's CDR3 is CARGQGVDYGYTF. The CDR3 DNA reads TGTGCCAGAGGACAGGGTGTGGACTATGGCTACACCTTC. This chain connects TRBV2 to TRBJ1-2; TRBD1 agrees at 8 bases. Germline trimming cut 9 bases from V and 3 bases from J; bases unmatched to any gene: 6. CDR1 and CDR2 from the germline V gene are SNHLY and FYNNEI. This CDR3 is built from 13 residues.

J is TRBJ2-7 and V is TRBV12-3 or TRBV12-4; D unclear. The CDR3 is 13 residues long. Trimming pared 3 bases from V and 2 bases from J, leaving 8 bases between. This CDR3 is CASSFYHTYEQYF. CDR3 DNA: TGTGCCAGCAGTTTCTACCATACCTACGAGCAGTACTTC.

This rearrangement joins TRBV9 to TRBJ2-1, with D tentatively TRBD1 (6 bases). The CDR3 runs 15 residues. V lost 0 bases and J 0 bases, leaving 7 bases between the germline ends. Germline V gives CDR1 SGDLS, CDR2 YYNGEE. This chain's CDR3 is CASSVVGGSYNEQFF. In nucleotides, the CDR3 is TGTGCCAGCAGCGTAGTAGGGGGCTCCTACAATGAGCAGTTCTTC.

The V and J genes are TRBV9 and TRBJ2-7; 8 nucleotides line up with TRBD1. The CDR3 runs 14 residues. V lost 4 bases and J lost 5; bases outside the gene matches: 8. CDR1 SGDLS and CDR2 YYNGEE come from the germline V gene. CDR3 sequence reads: CASSPGDRGHEQYF. CDR3 DNA sequence: TGTGCCAGCAGCCCGGGTGACAGGGGCCACGAGCAGTACTTC. Variable domain in full (rest from reference TRBV9 and TRBJ2-7): DSGVTQTPKHLITATGQRVTLRCSPRSGDLSVYWYQQSLDQGLQFLIQYYNGEERAKGNILERFSAQQFPDLHSELNLSSLELGDSALYFCASSPGDRGHEQYFGPGTRLTVT.

V and J are TRBV3-1 (or the pseudogene TRBV3-2) and TRBJ1-3; the D gene is possibly TRBD1 (5 bases). Germline assignment: CDR1 LGHDT and CDR2 YNNKEL (reference sequence). The ends were cut back, 5 bases at V and 9 bases at J, with 11 bases in the middle. The CDR3 has 12 amino acids. The DNA of the CDR3 is TGTGCCAGCAGCGCGAGCGGGGCCACCATATATTTT. It codes for CASSASGATIYF.

This chain joins TRBV6-5 and TRBJ1-2, with 7 bases matching TRBD1. J lost 8 bases, V lost 0 bases, and 6 bases had no gene match. CDR1 is MNHEY and CDR2 is SVGAGI in the germline V gene. The CDR3 runs to 14 residues. CDR3 sequence: CASSYSLGGGGYTF. CDR3 nucleotide sequence: TGTGCCAGCAGTTACTCCCTAGGGGGCGGAGGCTACACCTTC.

The genes are TRBV4-1 and TRBJ1-4; possibly TRBD1 for D (5 bases). Trimming cost V 1 base and J 2 bases, with 8 bases left between them. This CDR3 is 15 amino acids long. Germline CDR1 MGHRA, CDR2 YSYEKL. The CDR3 here is CASSQGGVTNEKLFF. CDR3 nucleotides: TGCGCCAGCAGCCAAGGGGGGGTCACTAATGAAAAACTGTTTTTT.

The chain couples TRBV3-1 (or the pseudogene TRBV3-2) to TRBJ1-1, with TRBD1 matching over 7 bases. The CDR3 is 13 amino acids. The germline V gene has CDR1 LGHDT and CDR2 YNNKEL (reference sequence). V lost 1 base to trimming and J lost 8 bases; unmatched junction nucleotides: 4. CDR3 amino acids: CASSQGGGLEAFF. For the CDR3, the DNA is TGTGCCAGCAGCCAAGGAGGGGGCTTGGAAGCTTTCTTT.

V gene TRBV11-2 combines with J gene TRBJ2-3, with D unresolved. CDR1 is SGHAT and CDR2 is FQNNGV in the germline V gene. The CDR3 consists of 17 residues. V dropped 5 bases and J dropped 6 bases, with 24 bases sitting between them. CDR3 residues: CASSPMVPEESLDTQYF. CDR3 coding DNA: TGTGCCAGCAGCCCCATGGTCCCCGAGGAATCTCTGGATACGCAGTATTTT.

The chain joins TRBV28 to TRBJ1-4; no clear D gene. V lost 3 bases to trimming and J lost 13 bases, with 12 bases between them. The CDR3 totals 12 residues. Germline CDR1 and CDR2: MDHEN and SYDVKM. For the CDR3, the DNA is TGTGCCAGCAGTTTCAACGGGCGGGGACTGTTTTTT. The encoded protein is CASSFNGRGLFF.

This chain connects TRBV4-1 to TRBJ1-1; 7 bases are a match to TRBD1. V was pared by 1 base and J by 1 base, with 6 bases of the junction left unmatched. Germline loops: CDR1 MGHRA, CDR2 YSYEKL. CDR3 length equals 16 residues. The CDR3 DNA follows: TGCGCCAGCAGCCAAGGCTACAGGGGCCAGAACACTGAAGCTTTCTTT. Its protein is CASSQGYRGQNTEAFF.

V and J are TRBV2 and TRBJ2-2; 7 bases line up with TRBD1. CDR1 and CDR2 (germline): SNHLY, FYNNEI. V lost 8 bases and J lost 2; bases outside the gene matches: 5. There are 14 residues in the CDR3. CDR3 region: CASGEGGNTGELFF. CDR3 DNA sequence: TGTGCCAGCGGAGAAGGGGGCAACACCGGGGAGCTGTTTTTT. The entire variable domain, with the rest obtained from reference TRBV2 and TRBJ2-2, is as follows: EPEVTQTPSHQVTQMGQEVILRCVPISNHLYFYWYRQILGQKVEFLVSFYNNEISEKSEIFDDQFSVERPDGSNFTLKIRSTKLEDSAMYFCASGEGGNTGELFFGEGSRLTVL.

This chain joins TRBV24-1 and TRBJ1-6; D not resolved. Trimming took 3 bases from V and 4 from J, leaving 6 bases between them. The CDR3 length is 14 residues. From germline, CDR1 is KGHDR and CDR2 SFDVKD. This CDR3 reads CATSDAGYNSPLHF. The CDR3, as DNA: TGTGCCACCAGTGATGCAGGATATAATTCACCCCTCCACTTT.

V gene TRBV4-2 combines with J gene TRBJ2-2; 7 bases fit TRBD2. J lost 0 bases, V lost 1 base, and 5 bases had no gene match. The CDR3 totals 17 residues. The V gene's germline CDR1 is LGHNA and CDR2 YNFKEQ. The CDR3: CASSQAYAGANTGELFF. The CDR3 coding sequence is TGTGCCAGCAGCCAAGCTTATGCGGGGGCGAACACCGGGGAGCTGTTTTTT.

This rearrangement joins TRBV7-9 to TRBJ1-1, with TRBD1 identical over 7 bases. Germline values: CDR1 SEHNR, CDR2 FQNEAQ (reference sequence). J gave up 0 bases and V 5 bases, and 9 bases lay outside the gene matches. The CDR3 is 16 residues long. The DNA for the CDR3 is TGTGCCAGCAGCCTCCGGACAGGAAACATGAACACTGAAGCTTTCTTT. This gives the protein CASSLRTGNMNTEAFF.

V usage is TRBV9 and J usage is TRBJ2-3, with 8 bases lining up with TRBD2. V shed 4 bases and J 6 bases; nucleotides not matched to a gene: 7. The CDR3 spans 14 residues. Germline V gene sequence: CDR1 SGDLS, CDR2 YYNGEE. CDR3 sequence reads: CASSSRTSSDTQYF. DNA of the CDR3: TGTGCCAGCAGCTCCCGGACTAGCTCCGATACGCAGTATTTT.

The V call is TRBV23-1, the J call TRBJ2-1, with 7 bases fitting TRBD2. TRBV23-1 falls under the ORF class, with uncertain function. V gave up 3 bases and J gave up 8 bases; unmatched junction bases: 4. CDR3 length: 13 amino acids. The CDR3: CASSHPRGDEQFF. In DNA, the CDR3 is TGCGCCAGCAGTCACCCCCGGGGGGATGAGCAGTTCTTC.